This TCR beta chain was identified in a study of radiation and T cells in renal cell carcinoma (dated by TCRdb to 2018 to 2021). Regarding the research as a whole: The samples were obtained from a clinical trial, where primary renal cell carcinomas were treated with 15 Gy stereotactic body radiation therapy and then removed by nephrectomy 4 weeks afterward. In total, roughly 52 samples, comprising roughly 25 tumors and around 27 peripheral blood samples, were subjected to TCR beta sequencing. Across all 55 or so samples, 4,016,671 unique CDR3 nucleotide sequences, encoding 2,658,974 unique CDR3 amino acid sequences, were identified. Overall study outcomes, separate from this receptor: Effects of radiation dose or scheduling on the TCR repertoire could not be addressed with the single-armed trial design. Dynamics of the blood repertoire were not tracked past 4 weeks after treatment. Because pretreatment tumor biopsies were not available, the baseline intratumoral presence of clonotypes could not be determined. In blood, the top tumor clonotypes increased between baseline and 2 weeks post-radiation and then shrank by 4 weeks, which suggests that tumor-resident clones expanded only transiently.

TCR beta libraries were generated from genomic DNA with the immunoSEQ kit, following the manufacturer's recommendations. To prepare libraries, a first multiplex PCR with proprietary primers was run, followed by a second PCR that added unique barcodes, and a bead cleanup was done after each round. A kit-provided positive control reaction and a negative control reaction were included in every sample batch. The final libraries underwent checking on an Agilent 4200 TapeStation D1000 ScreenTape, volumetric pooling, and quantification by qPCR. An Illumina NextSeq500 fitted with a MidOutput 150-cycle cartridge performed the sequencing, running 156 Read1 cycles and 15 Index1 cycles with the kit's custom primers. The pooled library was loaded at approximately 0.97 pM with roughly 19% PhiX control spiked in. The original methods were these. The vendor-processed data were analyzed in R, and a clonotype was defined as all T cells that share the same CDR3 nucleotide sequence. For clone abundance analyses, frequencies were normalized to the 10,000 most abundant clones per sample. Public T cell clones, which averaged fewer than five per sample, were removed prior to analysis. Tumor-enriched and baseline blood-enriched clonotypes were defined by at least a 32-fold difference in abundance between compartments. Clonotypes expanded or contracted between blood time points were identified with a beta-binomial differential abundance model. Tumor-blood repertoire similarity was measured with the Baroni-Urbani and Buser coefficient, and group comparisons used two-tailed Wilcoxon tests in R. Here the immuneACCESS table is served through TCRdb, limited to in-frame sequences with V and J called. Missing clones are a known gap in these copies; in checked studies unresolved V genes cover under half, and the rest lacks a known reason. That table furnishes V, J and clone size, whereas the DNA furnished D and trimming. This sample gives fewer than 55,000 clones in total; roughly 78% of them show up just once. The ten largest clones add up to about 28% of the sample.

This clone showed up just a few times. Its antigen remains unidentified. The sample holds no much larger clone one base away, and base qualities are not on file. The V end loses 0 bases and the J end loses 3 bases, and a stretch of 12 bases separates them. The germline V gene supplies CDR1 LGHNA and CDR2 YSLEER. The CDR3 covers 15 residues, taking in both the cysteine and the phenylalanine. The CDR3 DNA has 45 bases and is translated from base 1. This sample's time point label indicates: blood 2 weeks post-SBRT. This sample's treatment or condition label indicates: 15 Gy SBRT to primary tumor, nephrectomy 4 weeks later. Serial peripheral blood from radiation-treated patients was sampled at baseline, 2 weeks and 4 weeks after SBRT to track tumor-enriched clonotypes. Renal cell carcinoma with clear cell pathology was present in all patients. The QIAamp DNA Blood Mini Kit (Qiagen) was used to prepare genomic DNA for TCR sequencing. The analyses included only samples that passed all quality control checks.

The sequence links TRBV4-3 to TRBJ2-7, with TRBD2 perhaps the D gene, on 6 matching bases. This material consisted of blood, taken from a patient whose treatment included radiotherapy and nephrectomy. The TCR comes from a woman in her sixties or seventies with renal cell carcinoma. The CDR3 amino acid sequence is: CASSQETGELYEQYF. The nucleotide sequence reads TGCGCCAGCAGCCAAGAAACGGGAGAGCTCTACGAGCAGTACTTC.